This TCR beta chain was found in a study of cytomegalovirus exposure and HLA in healthy donors (dated by TCRdb to about 2017). Regarding the study in general: According to an earlier analysis of several hundred of the donors, about 179 million T cells yielded over 100 million unique TCR beta sequences and roughly 280 Gb of sequence data. About 280 gigabases of sequencing data and approximately 91 million unique TCR sequences made up an early release that covered 500 to 700 HLA-typed donors. Of the roughly 400 genotyped donors, about 84% fell in the genetic ancestry cluster associated with self-reported Caucasian donors. The aim of the study was to test whether cataloging public T cell receptors could identify signatures of past pathogen exposure. The study profiled the T cell repertoires of about 640 subjects by immunosequencing and related them to cytomegalovirus serostatus. Besides the first cohort of about 730 subjects, a separate validation cohort made up of some 110 different subjects was used. To predict cytomegalovirus infection status, the study brought together high-throughput TCR immunosequencing, statistical association of individual TCRs with disease status, and machine learning. In a later analysis, previously published TCR beta repertoires from several hundred donors were re-analyzed and high-resolution HLA genotyping was added so that TCR occurrence patterns could be studied. In the later analysis, no new phenotypic data were used to find candidate immune exposures; instead, reliance was placed on TCR beta sequences and their occurrence across donors. An earlier analysis of approximately 580 of the donors used high-throughput TCR beta sequencing to judge whether each TCR beta V gene segment behaved as functional or pseudogenic. Alongside the repertoire data, information on donor age, sex, ethnicity and CMV serostatus was compiled. In a later genetic analysis, genome-wide SNP genotypes for about 65% of the 666 donors were used, and that subset was treated as a discovery cohort. All discovery cohort repertoires had been generated using a single sequencing platform. Both class I and class II loci were covered by HLA typing, at four-digit resolution. Typing coverage differed by locus: A, B, C, DRB1 and DQB1 were typed in about 629-640 donors, DQA1 in approximately 520, DPA1 in some 600, and DPB1 in roughly 470. About five DR-DQ haplotypes were treated as single units for association and clustering because of strong linkage in the cohort. On average, roughly 240,000 unique TCR beta nucleotide sequences were sequenced per donor among roughly 430 genotyped donors of the cohort, with around 19% of those sequences being non-productive.

Library prep was done by the immunoSEQ multiplex PCR assay. The multiplex PCR relied on a mix of 60 forward primers for TCR Vbeta segments and 13 reverse primers for TCR Jbeta segments. The CDR3 region of rearranged TCR beta genes was amplified from genomic DNA with a multiplex PCR assay. Amplified TCR beta libraries were sequenced as 87-base-pair reads on the Illumina HiSeq System. Under the source paper's analysis protocol: A later analysis counted some 74 million unique TCR beta chains across the 700 or so repertoires, and around 12 million of these chains were shared by at least two donors. To remove PCR and sequencing errors, raw reads were error-corrected and collapsed into unique sequences using a nearest-neighbor algorithm that merged closely related sequences. V, D and J gene segments were assigned by aligning CDR3 sequences to IMGT reference sequences. For a sequence to be retained, a match of at least six nucleotides to both a V gene segment and a J gene segment was required. Rearrangements were called productive when the CDR3 lacked stop codons and stayed in frame with V and J; all others were non-productive. Following IMGT convention, CDR3 was defined as the stretch from the second conserved V-encoded cysteine to the conserved J-encoded phenylalanine. In an earlier analysis of approximately 590 of the donors, sequences lacking an unambiguous match to a single V gene segment were excluded. An earlier analysis of several hundred of the donors called V segments functional above 56.7% productive rearrangements and segregating when the between-donor standard deviation exceeded 5%. A statistical classification framework was built for diagnosing cytomegalovirus status from the catalog of TCR beta chain sequences. A later analysis assigned V and J genes by comparing TCR nucleotide sequences with IMGT/GENE-DB human TR gene sequences. A later analysis assigned CDR3 sequences and most-parsimonious VDJ recombination scenarios with the TCRdist pipeline. In a later analysis, each TCR beta chain was defined by its CDR3 amino acid sequence together with its V-gene family, and reads without a unique V-gene family were excluded. As a way to deal with suspected cross-contamination and a sequencing artifact, a later analysis dropped nearly 600 nucleotide sequences that were highly shared and had low generation probability. In a later analysis, a clonal expansion index for each public chain was calculated from normalized within-repertoire ranks of inferred template counts. In a later analysis, generation probabilities were computed using a VDJ recombination model fitted to out-of-frame rearrangements, and the results were checked against IGoR. Hypergeometric tests were used in a later analysis to score TCR-TCR, TCR-HLA and TCR-CMV co-occurrence, with a repertoire-size bias correction applied to the TCR pairs. To estimate false discovery rates, a later analysis permuted the HLA or CMV assignments 20 times. In a later analysis, co-occurring TCRs were grouped with DBSCAN, and TCRdist sequence similarity was added when clustering was performed within HLA-allele-positive subsets. For co-occurrence clustering, repertoires with fewer than 30,000 or more than 120,000 public chains were excluded, along with a handful of repertoires with anomalous nucleotide sharing. What TCRdb holds here is the immuneACCESS table cut down to in-frame rearrangements. Part of the clones is not present; checked against another copy, under half of the missing clones reflect an unresolved V gene, and the others are unexplained. V, J and clone size are taken as reported in that table, and D and trimming were inferred from the DNA itself. The sample table lists over 150,000 clones, 75% to 85% of them with a count of one. Approximately 4.5% of the sample belongs to the ten largest clones.

Overall study results and their limits: Assigning TCR associations to individual alleles was difficult when HLA alleles, especially DR and DQ, strongly co-occurred. A later genetic analysis associated a missense DCLRE1C variant with V-gene and J-gene trimming of TCR beta chains, and an independent cohort replicated the association. A later analysis reported that several top co-occurrence clusters appeared linked to parvovirus B19, influenza, CMV and Epstein-Barr virus. A further reported finding was that TCR beta sequences accurately predicted the HLA-A and HLA-B alleles for most subjects in the first cohort. The study listed 164 TCR beta chains as associated with cytomegalovirus. Correlated functional status among segregating V segments might reflect linkage disequilibrium, but an unknown experimental factor could not be ruled out. A group of highly shared sequence variants was considered likely to be a technical artifact of the sequencing pipeline. In both the original and validation cohorts, the classifier was reported to diagnose cytomegalovirus status with high specificity and sensitivity. Compared with the 666-donor mean, donors in an Asian-associated ancestry cluster had fewer N-insertions in productive TCRs, according to a later genetic analysis. The presence/absence analyses assumed that sequencing depth was roughly uniform across donors, and that assumption may not be true. In a later analysis, 15,000 to 20,000 TCR beta sequences were associated with specific HLA alleles at a false discovery rate of 0.05. The cohort was sequenced for TCR beta chains only, and without alpha or paired-chain data the features that could be detected were limited. According to the authors, the approach could potentially be generalized to other disease states and immunological phenotypes. An earlier analysis of approximately 540 of the donors showed that most TCR beta V segments appeared in productive rearrangements either about 87% or about 30% of the time, which broadly matched IMGT annotations. A later analysis found that HLA-associated TCR beta chains were more clonally expanded and had lower generation probabilities than equally common non-associated chains. HLA typing was unavailable for some donors at each locus, so association tests used only the typed subset. In vitro tests confirmed that a few of the cytomegalovirus-associated TCR beta chains recognize cytomegalovirus antigens. A later analysis found that TCR association rates varied across HLA loci, with DRB1 alleles showing the most associated TCRs and HLA-C alleles the fewest. Most TCR sequences were seen in very few donors, while some public TCRs were found in many individuals. Because the 87-base-pair reads could not distinguish some IMGT-functional V segments, including TRBV6-2 and TRBV6-3, those segments were excluded. The earlier analysis of nearly 600 of the donors excluded around 17 rarely observed V segments, including chromosome 9 orphons, because counts were too low. CMV serostatus was the only immune exposure information available for the cohort. In a later analysis, most CMV-associated TCR beta chains were found to appear HLA-restricted, with HLA associations seemingly driven largely by CMV exposure.

Details on this clone: What this receptor recognizes is not known. Qualities for individual bases were not recorded, and no much larger clone is one base off.

The cohort comprised fewer than 750 healthy bone marrow donors. All cohort members were sampled while nominally healthy, although unrecorded immune exposures were likely present. The donor was CMV seronegative and belonged to the group of roughly 330 seronegative cohort members. A peripheral blood sample was collected from each donor, and TCR beta sequencing was performed on peripheral blood mononuclear cells. Genomic DNA extraction from the blood cell samples was performed with the Qiagen DNeasy Blood Extraction Kit. The cysteine opens and the phenylalanine closes a CDR3 of 18 amino acids. Solely the CDR3 DNA is kept, with 54 bases framed from the first base. Taken from the germline V gene, the CDR1 and CDR2 loops are MNHNS and SASEGT. Trimming removed 2 bases from V and 8 bases from J; the gene matches leave 17 bases unexplained.

The TCR originated in a man aged 30 to 39 in good health and CMV-seronegative. The sequenced sample was PBMCs. Recombination joined TRBV6-1 with TRBJ1-1; 10 central bases correspond to TRBD1. CDR3 loop: CASSELAGDRGSRGEAFF. The nucleotides read TGTGCCAGCAGTGAATTAGCAGGGGACAGGGGCTCAAGAGGGGAAGCTTTCTTT.